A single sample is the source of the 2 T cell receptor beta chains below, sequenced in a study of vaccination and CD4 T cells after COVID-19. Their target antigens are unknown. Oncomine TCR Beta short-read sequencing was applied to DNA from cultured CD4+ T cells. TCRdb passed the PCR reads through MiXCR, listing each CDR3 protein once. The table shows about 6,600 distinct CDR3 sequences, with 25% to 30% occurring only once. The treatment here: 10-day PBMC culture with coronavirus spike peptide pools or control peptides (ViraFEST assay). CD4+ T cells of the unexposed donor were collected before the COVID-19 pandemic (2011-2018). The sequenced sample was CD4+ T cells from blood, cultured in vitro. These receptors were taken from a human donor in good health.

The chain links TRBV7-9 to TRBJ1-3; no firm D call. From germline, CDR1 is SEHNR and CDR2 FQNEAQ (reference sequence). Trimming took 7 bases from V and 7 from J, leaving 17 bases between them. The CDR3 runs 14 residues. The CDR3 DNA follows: TGTGCCAGCACCCGCGGCGCAGCCGGGAACACCATATATTTT. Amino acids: CASTRGAAGNTIYF.

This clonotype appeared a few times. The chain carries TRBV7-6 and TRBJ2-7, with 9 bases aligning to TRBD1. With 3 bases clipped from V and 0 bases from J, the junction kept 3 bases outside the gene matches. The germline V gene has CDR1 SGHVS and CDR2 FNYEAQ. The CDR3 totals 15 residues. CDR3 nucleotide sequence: TGTGCCAGCAGCTTGGACAGGGGCCTCTCCTACGAGCAGTACTTC. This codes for CASSLDRGLSYEQYF.